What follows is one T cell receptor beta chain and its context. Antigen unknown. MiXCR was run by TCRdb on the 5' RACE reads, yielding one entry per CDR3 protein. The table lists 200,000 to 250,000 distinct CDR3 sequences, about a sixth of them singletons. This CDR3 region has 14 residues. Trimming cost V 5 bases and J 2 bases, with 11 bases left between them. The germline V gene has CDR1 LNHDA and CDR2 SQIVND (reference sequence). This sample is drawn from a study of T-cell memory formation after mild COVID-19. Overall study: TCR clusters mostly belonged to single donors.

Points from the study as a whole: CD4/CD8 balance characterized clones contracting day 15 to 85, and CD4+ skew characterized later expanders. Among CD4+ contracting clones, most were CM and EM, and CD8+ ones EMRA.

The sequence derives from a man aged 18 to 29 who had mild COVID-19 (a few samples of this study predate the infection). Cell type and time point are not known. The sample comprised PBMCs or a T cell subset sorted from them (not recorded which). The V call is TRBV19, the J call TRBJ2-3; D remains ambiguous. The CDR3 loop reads CASSVGPITDTQYF. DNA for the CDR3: TGTGCCAGTAGTGTAGGACCCATCACAGATACGCAGTATTTT.